The clone carrying this T cell receptor (beta chain) was counted a single time. Its cognate antigen is unknown. This entry comes from a study of cytomegalovirus exposure and HLA in healthy donors. Produced via immunoSEQ multiplex PCR; TCRdb's table is partial and in-frame only. The data show 200,000 to 250,000 clones, 88% seen once. The donors were part of the validation cohort, which consisted of roughly 110 subjects and was separate from the first cohort of around 620 subjects. The CDR3 covers 16 residues. V was trimmed by 5 bases and J by 2 bases, leaving 19 bases between them. Germline V gives CDR1 MDHEN, CDR2 SYDVKM. Whole-study findings and limits: Rarity characterized most TCR sequences, yet some public TCRs appeared in many donors. The tendency of first-cohort TCR clusters to co-occur in the roughly 130 validation repertoires emerged from a later analysis.

The gene calls are TRBV28 and TRBJ2-7; the D gene is possibly TRBD1 (7 bases). The specimen was PBMCs. This clonotype originated in a woman younger than 35 in good health and CMV-seronegative. In DNA, the CDR3 is TGTGCCAGCAGTGCCTGGAGGGCAGGGGGTACCTACGAGCAGTACTTC. Translated, it gives CASSAWRAGGTYEQYF. The full variable domain, with the rest looked up from reference TRBV28 and TRBJ2-7, is DVKVTQSSRYLVKRTGEKVFLECVQDMDHENMFWYRQDPGLGLRLIYFSYDVKMKEKGDIPEGYSVSREKKERFSLILESASTNQTSMYLCASSAWRAGGTYEQYFGPGTRLTVT.